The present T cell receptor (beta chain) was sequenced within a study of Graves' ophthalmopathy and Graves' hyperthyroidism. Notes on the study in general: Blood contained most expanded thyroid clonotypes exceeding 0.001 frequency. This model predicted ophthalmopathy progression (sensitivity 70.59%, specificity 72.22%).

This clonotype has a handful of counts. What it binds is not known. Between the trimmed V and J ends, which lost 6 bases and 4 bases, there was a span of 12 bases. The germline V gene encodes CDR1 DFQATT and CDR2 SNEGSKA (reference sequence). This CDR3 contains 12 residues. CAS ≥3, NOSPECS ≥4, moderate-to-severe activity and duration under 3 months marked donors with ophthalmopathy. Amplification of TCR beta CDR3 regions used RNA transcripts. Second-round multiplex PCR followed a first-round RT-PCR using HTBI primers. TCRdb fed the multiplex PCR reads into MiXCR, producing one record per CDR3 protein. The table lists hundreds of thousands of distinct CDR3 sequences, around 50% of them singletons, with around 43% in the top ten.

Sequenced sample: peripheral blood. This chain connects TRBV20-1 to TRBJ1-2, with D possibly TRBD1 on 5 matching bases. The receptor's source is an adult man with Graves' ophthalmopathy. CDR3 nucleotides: TGCAGTGCAAACAGGTCCCCCTATGGCTACACCTTC. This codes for CSANRSPYGYTF.